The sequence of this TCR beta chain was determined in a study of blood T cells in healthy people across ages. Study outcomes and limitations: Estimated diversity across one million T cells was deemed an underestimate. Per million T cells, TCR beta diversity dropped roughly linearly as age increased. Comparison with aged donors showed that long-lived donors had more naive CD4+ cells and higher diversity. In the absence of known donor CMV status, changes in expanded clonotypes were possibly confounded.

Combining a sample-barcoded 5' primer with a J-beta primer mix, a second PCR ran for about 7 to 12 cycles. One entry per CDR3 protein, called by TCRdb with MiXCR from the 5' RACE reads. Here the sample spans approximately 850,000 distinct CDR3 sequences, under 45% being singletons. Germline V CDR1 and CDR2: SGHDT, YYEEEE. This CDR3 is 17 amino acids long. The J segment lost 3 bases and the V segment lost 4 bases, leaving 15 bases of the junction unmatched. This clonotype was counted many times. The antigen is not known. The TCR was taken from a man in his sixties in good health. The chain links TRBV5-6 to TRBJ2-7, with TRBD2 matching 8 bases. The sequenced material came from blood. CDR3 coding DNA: TGTGCCAGCAGCCTACAAAATTTACTAGCGGAGAACTACGAGCAGTACTTC. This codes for CASSLQNLLAENYEQYF.